This is a list of T cell receptor beta chains from one sample in a study of radiotherapy plus CTLA-4 blockade in lung cancer. Only in-frame clones appear in the TCRdb table, and some are missing; sequencing was by immunoSEQ multiplex PCR. Among around 100,000 clones listed, 65% to 85% were seen once. The sample consisted of peripheral blood, taken from a patient treated with radiotherapy plus ipilimumab. These receptors came from a human donor with non-small cell lung cancer who had a partial response to radiotherapy plus ipilimumab. Some clones in this sample may be carry-over from other donors' samples. The CDR3 runs from the conserved cysteine through the conserved F or W. A D gene is named only where the DNA matches it firmly. Size tells how often a clone was seen (once, few, many) or the class of an expanded clone, and some rows leave it out.

v_call	clone_size	j_call	d_call	cdr3_aa	cdr3_nt
TRBV14	.	TRBJ1-2	TRBD1	CASSQLGLIGTGIGSWYGYTF	TGTGCCAGCAGCCAGCTGGGGCTAATAGGGACAGGGATTGGTAGCTGGTATGGCTACACCTTC
TRBV19	.	TRBJ2-2	TRBD2	CASSTPSGLPTGELFF	TGTGCCAGTAGTACCCCCTCGGGACTACCCACCGGGGAGCTGTTTTTT
TRBV5-4	.	TRBJ2-7	TRBD1	CASSLGGTGAYEQYF	TGTGCCAGCAGCTTGGGCGGGACAGGGGCCTACGAGCAGTACTTC
TRBV1	.	TRBJ2-1	.	CTSSHRWDFHYNEQFF	TGCACCAGCAGCCACCGATGGGACTTCCATTACAATGAGCAGTTCTTC
TRBV10-2	.	TRBJ2-1	TRBD2	CASRRRPGLTYNEQFF	TGCGCCAGCAGACGACGACCGGGACTAACATACAATGAGCAGTTCTTC
TRBV4-1	.	TRBJ2-4	.	CASSQGGGGGGENIQYF	TGCGCCAGCAGCCAAGGGGGAGGAGGGGGCGGAGAAAACATTCAGTACTTC
TRBV5-4	.	TRBJ2-1	TRBD1	CASSSRDRVGNEQFF	TGTGCCAGCAGCTCCCGGGACAGGGTCGGAAATGAGCAGTTCTTC
TRBV7-8	.	TRBJ2-1	.	CASQLQGSSYNEQFF	TGTGCCAGCCAACTCCAGGGTAGCTCCTACAATGAGCAGTTCTTC
TRBV7-6	.	TRBJ1-3	TRBD1	CASSPGQGIKNTIYF	TGTGCCAGCAGCCCGGGACAGGGTATAAAAAACACCATATATTTT
TRBV7-2	once	TRBJ1-2	.	CASSLAPRTLDGYTF	TGTGCCAGCAGCTTAGCCCCCCGGACTTTGGATGGCTACACCTTC
TRBV19	.	TRBJ2-3	TRBD1	CASTPRTGWITDTQYF	TGTGCCAGTACCCCAAGGACAGGGTGGATCACAGATACGCAGTATTTT
TRBV11-2	.	TRBJ2-7	.	CASSRTENYEQYF	TGTGCCAGCAGCCGAACAGAGAACTACGAGCAGTACTTC
TRBV2	once	TRBJ1-2	TRBD1	CASRKTGLAYGYTF	TGTGCCAGCAGGAAGACAGGGTTGGCCTATGGCTACACCTTC
TRBV11-2	.	TRBJ2-2	.	CASSYGGGTGELFF	TGTGCCAGCAGCTATGGGGGAGGCACCGGGGAGCTGTTTTTT
TRBV19	.	TRBJ2-2	TRBD2	CASRTSGYTGELFF	TGTGCCAGCCGGACTAGCGGATACACCGGGGAGCTGTTTTTT
TRBV28	.	TRBJ1-1	TRBD1	CASGQGALTEAFF	TGTGCCAGCGGACAGGGGGCCCTGACTGAAGCTTTCTTT
TRBV7-2	.	TRBJ1-2	.	CASSSRPRAGGYTF	TGTGCCAGCAGCTCCCGTCCCAGGGCGGGGGGCTACACCTTC
TRBV5-1	.	TRBJ2-1	TRBD2	CASSLAGMIAGYNEQFF	TGCGCCAGCAGCTTGGCTGGGATGATAGCGGGATACAATGAGCAGTTCTTC
TRBV18	.	TRBJ2-2	TRBD1	CASSPPGTGEYGELFF	TGTGCCAGCTCACCCCCCGGGACAGGGGAATACGGGGAGCTGTTTTTT
TRBV28	.	TRBJ2-7	TRBD1	CASSSHRGYSYEQYF	TGTGCCAGCAGTTCACACAGGGGGTACTCCTACGAGCAGTACTTC
TRBV19	.	TRBJ2-1	.	CASSTTSFNNEQFF	TGTGCCAGTAGTACGACTAGTTTTAACAATGAGCAGTTCTTC
TRBV25-1	.	TRBJ2-1	.	CASSEFGSGKYNEQFF	TGTGCCAGCAGTGAATTTGGTAGCGGCAAATACAATGAGCAGTTCTTC
TRBV25-1	once	TRBJ2-2	TRBD1	CASSEYGTGNTGELFF	TGTGCCAGCAGTGAATATGGGACAGGAAACACCGGGGAGCTGTTTTTT
TRBV5-4	.	TRBJ2-7	TRBD2	CASSAGEREYEQYF	TGTGCCAGCAGCGCCGGGGAGCGGGAGTACGAGCAGTACTTC
TRBV5-1	.	TRBJ1-1	TRBD1	CASSFPGQSTEAFF	TGCGCCAGCAGCTTTCCGGGACAGAGCACTGAAGCTTTCTTT
TRBV19	.	TRBJ2-1	TRBD2	CASSTGLAIDEQFF	TGTGCCAGTAGTACCGGACTAGCGATAGATGAGCAGTTCTTC
TRBV5-1	.	TRBJ2-5	.	CASSAMPTFETQYF	TGCGCCAGCAGCGCCATGCCGACTTTTGAGACCCAGTACTTC